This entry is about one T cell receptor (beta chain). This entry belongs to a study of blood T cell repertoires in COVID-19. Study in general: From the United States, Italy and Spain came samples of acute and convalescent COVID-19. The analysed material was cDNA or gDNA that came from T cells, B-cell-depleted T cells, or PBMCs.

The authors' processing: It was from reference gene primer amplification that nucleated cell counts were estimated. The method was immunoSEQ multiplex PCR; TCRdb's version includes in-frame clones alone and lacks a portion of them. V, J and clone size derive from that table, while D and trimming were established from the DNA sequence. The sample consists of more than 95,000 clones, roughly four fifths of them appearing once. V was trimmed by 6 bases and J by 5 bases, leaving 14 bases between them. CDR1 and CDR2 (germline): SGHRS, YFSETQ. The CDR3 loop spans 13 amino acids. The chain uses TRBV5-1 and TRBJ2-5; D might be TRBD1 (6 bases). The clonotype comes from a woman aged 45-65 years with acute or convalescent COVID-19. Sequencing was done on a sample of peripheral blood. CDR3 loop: CASTPGVAETQYF. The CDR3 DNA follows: TGCGCCAGCACGCCAGGGGTCGCGGAGACCCAGTACTTC.